The entry that follows covers one T cell receptor beta chain sequence. Trimming removed 6 bases from V and 5 bases from J; junction bases left unmatched: 0. CDR3 length equals 13 residues. The data stem from a study of blood T cell repertoires in COVID-19. For the study at large: Both acute and convalescent COVID-19 samples were obtained from the United States, Italy and Spain.

Living in about 25 US areas, the participants were between roughly 18 and 89 years of age. In Cohort 3, a recovered donor had either two negative PCRs, clearance, or symptom resolution. Original processing notes: Amplifying reference gene primers gave estimates of nucleated cell counts. The method was immunoSEQ multiplex PCR; TCRdb's version includes in-frame clones alone and lacks a portion of them. The V and J calls and clone size were taken over from that table, and D and trimming were inferred from the DNA. The sample has 200,000 to 250,000 clones, nearly 90% seen once; the top ten hold more than 10%.

This TCR was sampled from a young man who had recovered from COVID-19. The sequenced sample consisted of PBMCs or T cells enriched from blood (not recorded which). The chain carries TRBV12-3 or TRBV12-4 and TRBJ2-2; 10 bases map to TRBD1. This CDR3 is CASRDRGTGELFF. CDR3 DNA sequence: TGTGCCAGCAGGGACAGGGGGACCGGGGAGCTGTTTTTT.